These 3 T cell receptor beta chains were sequenced from one sample in a study of T cells in localized non-small cell lung cancer. Measured with immunoSEQ multiplex PCR; TCRdb has only the in-frame clones, and not every one. This table has about 45,000 clones, roughly 79% appearing once. The sample consisted of peripheral blood mononuclear cells, taken before any cancer treatment. Receptors were obtained from a man between 40 and 69 years old with stage III lung adenocarcinoma.

The J gene is TRBJ2-3, the V gene TRBV7-2; D gene unclear. CDR3 size: 14 residues. V lost 1 base and J lost 3, with 8 bases in between. Per germline, CDR1 SGHTA and CDR2 FQGNSA. This chain's CDR3 is CASSLGGTTDTQYF. For the CDR3, the DNA is TGTGCCAGCAGCTTAGGGGGTACTACAGATACGCAGTATTTT. The entire variable domain, with the rest obtained from reference TRBV7-2 and TRBJ2-3, is as follows: GAGVSQSPSNKVTEKGKDVELRCDPISGHTALYWYRQSLGQGLEFLIYFQGNSAPDKSGLPSDRFSAERTGGSVSTLTIQRTQQEDSAVYLCASSLGGTTDTQYFGPGTRLTVL.

The chain has TRBV6-5 and TRBJ2-5; D is unresolved. The CDR3 sequence is 14 residues long. CDR1 is MNHEY and CDR2 is SVGAGI in the germline V gene. Trimming cost V 4 bases and J 1 base, with 10 bases left between them. The CDR3 nucleotides are TGTGCCAGCAGTTCATGGGCGTCCCAAGAGACCCAGTACTTC. It is translated as CASSSWASQETQYF.

This clone was counted only a few times. This rearrangement joins TRBV4-1 to TRBJ2-7; tentatively, D is TRBD1 (5 bases). Germline loops: CDR1 MGHRA, CDR2 YSYEKL. The CDR3 contains 15 residues. V lost 1 base and J lost 3, with 13 bases in between. The CDR3 DNA is TGCGCCAGCAGCCAAGTCTTCAGGGTGGGCTACGAGCAGTACTTC. It codes for CASSQVFRVGYEQYF.